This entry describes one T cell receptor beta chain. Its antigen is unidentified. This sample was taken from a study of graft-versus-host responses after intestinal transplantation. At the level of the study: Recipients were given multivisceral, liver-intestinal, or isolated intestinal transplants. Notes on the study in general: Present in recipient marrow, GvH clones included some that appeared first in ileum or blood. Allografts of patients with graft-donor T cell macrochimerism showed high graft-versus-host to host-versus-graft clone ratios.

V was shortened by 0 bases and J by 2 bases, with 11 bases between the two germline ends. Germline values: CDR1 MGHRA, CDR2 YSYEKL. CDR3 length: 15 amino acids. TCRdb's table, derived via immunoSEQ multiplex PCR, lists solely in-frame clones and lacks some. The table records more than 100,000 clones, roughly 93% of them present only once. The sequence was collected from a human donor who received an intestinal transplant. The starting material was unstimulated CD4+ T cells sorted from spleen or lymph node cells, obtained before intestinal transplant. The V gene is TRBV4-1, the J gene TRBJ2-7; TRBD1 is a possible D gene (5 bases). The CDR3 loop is CASSQEGAVAYEQYF. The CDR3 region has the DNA TGCGCCAGCAGCCAAGAAGGGGCGGTCGCCTACGAGCAGTACTTC.